This T cell receptor beta chain is drawn from a study of control samples from healthy donors and cancer patients. Some clones are missing from TCRdb's copy, which holds only in-frame ones; the method was immunoSEQ multiplex PCR. The sample shows 100,000 to 150,000 clones, about 87% of them seen only once. The sequence came from a man aged 25 to 45 in good health. Sample: blood.

Here the CDR3 DNA reads TGCGCCAGCAGCGCCCGACAAGGGGAACTACGAATGAACACTGAAGCTTTCTTT. Translation: CASSARQGELRMNTEAFF. The chain is built from TRBV4-1 and TRBJ1-1; D is perhaps TRBD1 (5 bases). CDR1 is MGHRA and CDR2 is YSYEKL in the germline V gene. This CDR3 is built from 18 residues. The germline V and J ends were trimmed by 5 bases and 0 bases, with 22 bases remaining between them.